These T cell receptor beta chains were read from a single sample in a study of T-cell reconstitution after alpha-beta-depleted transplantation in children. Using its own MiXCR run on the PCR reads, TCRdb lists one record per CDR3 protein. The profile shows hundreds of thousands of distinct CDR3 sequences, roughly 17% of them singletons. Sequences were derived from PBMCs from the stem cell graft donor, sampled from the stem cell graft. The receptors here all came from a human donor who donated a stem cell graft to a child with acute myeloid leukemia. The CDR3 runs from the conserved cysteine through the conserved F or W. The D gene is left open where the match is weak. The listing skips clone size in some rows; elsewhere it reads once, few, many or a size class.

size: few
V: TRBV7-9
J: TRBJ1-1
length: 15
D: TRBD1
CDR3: CASSKGQGGNTEAFF
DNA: TGTGCCAGCAGCAAGGGACAGGGAGGGAACACTGAGGCTTTCTTT

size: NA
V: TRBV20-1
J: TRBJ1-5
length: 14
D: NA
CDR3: CSATKTGLGQPQHF
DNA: TGCAGTGCTACCAAAACAGGGTTGGGGCAGCCCCAGCATTTT

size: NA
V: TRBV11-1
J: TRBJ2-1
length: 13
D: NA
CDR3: CASMPKGYNEQFF
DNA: TGTGCCAGCATGCCCAAGGGGTACAATGAGCAGTTCTTC

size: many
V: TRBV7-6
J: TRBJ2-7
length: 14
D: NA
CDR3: CASSLAPGPYEQYF
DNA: TGTGCCAGCAGCTTAGCCCCGGGCCCTTACGAGCAGTACTTC

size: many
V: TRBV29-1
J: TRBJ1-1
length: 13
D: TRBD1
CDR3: CSVYRGVNTEAFF
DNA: TGCAGCGTCTACAGGGGGGTGAACACTGAAGCTTTCTTT

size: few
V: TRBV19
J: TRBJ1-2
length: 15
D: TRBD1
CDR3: CASSMRDRAVYGYTF
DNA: TGTGCCAGTAGTATGAGGGACAGGGCGGTTTATGGCTACACCTTC

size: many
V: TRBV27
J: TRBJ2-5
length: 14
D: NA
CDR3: CASSFTGAQETQYF
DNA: TGTGCCAGCAGTTTTACCGGGGCCCAAGAGACCCAGTACTTC

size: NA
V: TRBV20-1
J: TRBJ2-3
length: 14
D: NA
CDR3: CSVRAHASTDTQYF
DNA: TGCAGTGTTAGGGCCCACGCTAGCACAGATACGCAGTATTTT

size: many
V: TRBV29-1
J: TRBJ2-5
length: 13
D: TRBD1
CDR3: CSDRQGNQETQYF
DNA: TGCAGCGATCGACAGGGCAATCAAGAGACCCAGTACTTC

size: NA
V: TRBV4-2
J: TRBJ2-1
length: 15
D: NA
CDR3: CASSRLETSYNEQFF
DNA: TGTGCCAGCAGCCGCCTTGAGACCTCCTACAATGAGCAGTTCTTC

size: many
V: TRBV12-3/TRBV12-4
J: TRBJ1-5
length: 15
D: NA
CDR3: CASSLSPYSNQPQHF
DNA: TGTGCCAGCAGTTTAAGCCCCTATAGCAATCAGCCCCAGCATTTT

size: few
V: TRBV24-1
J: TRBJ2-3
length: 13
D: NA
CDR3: CATSGLETDTQYF
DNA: TGTGCCACCAGTGGACTAGAGACAGATACGCAGTATTTT

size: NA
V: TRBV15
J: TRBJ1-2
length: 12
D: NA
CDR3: CATLGGAYGYTF
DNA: TGTGCCACCCTGGGGGGTGCCTATGGCTACACCTTC

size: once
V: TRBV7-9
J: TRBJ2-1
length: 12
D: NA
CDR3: CASSLEGGIQFF
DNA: TGTGCCAGCAGCTTAGAGGGGGGGATTCAGTTCTTC

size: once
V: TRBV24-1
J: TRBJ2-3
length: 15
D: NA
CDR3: CATSDLLGGTDTQYF
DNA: TGTGCCACCAGTGATTTGCTGGGGGGCACAGATACGCAGTATTTT

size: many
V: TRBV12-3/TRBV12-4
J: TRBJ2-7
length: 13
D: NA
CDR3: CASSLVSLYEQYF
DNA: TGTGCCAGCAGTTTAGTTTCCCTCTACGAGCAGTACTTC

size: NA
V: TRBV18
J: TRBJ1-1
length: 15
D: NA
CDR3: CASSPFDSKRAEAFF
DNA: TGTGCCAGCTCACCATTCGACAGTAAGCGCGCTGAAGCTTTCTTT

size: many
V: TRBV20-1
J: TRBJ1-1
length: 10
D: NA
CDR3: CSASTTEAFF
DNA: TGCAGTGCTAGTACAACTGAAGCTTTCTTT

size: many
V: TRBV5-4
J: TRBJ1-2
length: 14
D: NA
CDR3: CASSLAPGPDGYTF
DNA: TGTGCCAGCAGCTTGGCTCCAGGGCCCGATGGCTACACCTTC

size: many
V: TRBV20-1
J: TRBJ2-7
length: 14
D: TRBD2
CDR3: CSAFPSGGAYEQYF
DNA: TGCAGTGCTTTCCCGAGCGGGGGGGCCTACGAGCAGTACTTC

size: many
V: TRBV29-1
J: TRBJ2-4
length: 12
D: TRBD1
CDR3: CSADRGTDIQYF
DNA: TGCAGCGCTGACAGGGGAACGGACATTCAGTACTTC